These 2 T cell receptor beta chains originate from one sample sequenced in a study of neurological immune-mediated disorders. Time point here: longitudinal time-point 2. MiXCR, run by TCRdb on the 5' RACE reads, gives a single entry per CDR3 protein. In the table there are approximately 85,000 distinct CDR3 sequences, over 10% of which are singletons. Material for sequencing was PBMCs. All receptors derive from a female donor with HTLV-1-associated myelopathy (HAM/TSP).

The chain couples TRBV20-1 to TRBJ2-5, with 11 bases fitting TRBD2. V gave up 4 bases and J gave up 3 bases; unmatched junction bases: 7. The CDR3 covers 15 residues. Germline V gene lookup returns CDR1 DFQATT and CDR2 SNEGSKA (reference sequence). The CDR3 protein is CSATTAGLAEETQYF. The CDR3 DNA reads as TGCAGTGCTACGACGGCGGGACTAGCGGAAGAGACCCAGTACTTC.

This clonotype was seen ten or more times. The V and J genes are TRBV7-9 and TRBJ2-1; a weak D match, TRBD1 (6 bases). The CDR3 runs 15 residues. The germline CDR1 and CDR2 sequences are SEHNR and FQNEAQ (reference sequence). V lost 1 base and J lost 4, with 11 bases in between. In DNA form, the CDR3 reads TGTGCCAGCAGCTTAGTTGGACAGAAGTACAATGAGCAGTTCTTC. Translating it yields CASSLVGQKYNEQFF.